This TCR beta chain stems from a study of blood T cells in healthy people across ages. General study points: Diversity was higher, and naive CD4+ cells more numerous, in long-lived donors than in aged donors. Observed TCR beta diversity per million T cells went down as age went up. This fall followed a roughly linear course with age.

This clonotype was seen only a few times. The target antigen is unknown. CDR3 size: 14 residues. The V gene's germline CDR1 is PRHDT and CDR2 FYEKMQ (reference sequence). The V end lost 2 bases, the J end lost 6 bases, and 14 bases lay between the germline ends. There were healthy Caucasian individuals from Russia, aged roughly 6 to 100, serving as donors. Drawing of peripheral blood yielded roughly 9.3 milliliters from each donor. The use of a sample-barcoded 5' primer and a J-beta primer mix characterized a second PCR of about 7 to 12 cycles. TCRdb re-called the 5' RACE reads through MiXCR, storing one row per CDR3 protein. The sample yields roughly 1,800,000 distinct CDR3 sequences, around 50% seen once.

The sequenced material came from blood. V and J are TRBV13 and TRBJ2-7; D remains unclear. This sequence was found in a woman between 40 and 55 years old in good health. The CDR3: CASSLSASRSEQYF. The CDR3 region has the DNA TGTGCCAGCAGCTTATCTGCATCTCGTAGCGAGCAGTACTTC.